Listed below are T cell receptor beta chains from one sample, sequenced in a study of regulatory T cells in long-lasting Graves disease. TCRdb reprocessed the multiplex PCR reads via MiXCR and lists one record per CDR3 protein. The data contain 310,000 or so distinct CDR3 sequences, 22% of them singletons. Sequencing was performed on peripheral blood mononuclear cells (PBMCs), taken when the disease was refractory, from a patient treated with antithyroid drugs. These receptors were collected from a female donor with Graves disease. Both conserved end residues are part of each CDR3. The D gene is left open where the match is weak. A row's size may be missing; if present it is once, few, many or a size class.

J,V,D,size,CDR3,DNA
TRBJ1-2,TRBV12-3/TRBV12-4,.,many,CAVPNPAPYGYTF,TGTGCCGTACCTAACCCGGCTCCCTATGGCTACACCTTC
TRBJ1-4,TRBV7-8,.,many,CASSSNSFLGEKLFF,TGTGCCAGCAGCTCCAACAGTTTCTTAGGTGAAAAACTGTTTTTT
TRBJ2-5,TRBV15,.,.,CATSTGLASETQYF,TGTGCCACCAGCACAGGGCTAGCGAGTGAGACCCAGTACTTC
TRBJ2-4,TRBV6-2/TRBV6-3,.,many,CASNLGRGLAKNIQYF,TGTGCCAGCAACTTAGGAAGGGGGTTAGCCAAAAACATTCAGTACTTC
TRBJ2-7,TRBV6-5,TRBD1,many,CASSYLGSGQRYEQYF,TGTGCCAGCAGTTATTTAGGGTCGGGACAGCGCTACGAGCAGTACTTC
TRBJ1-5,TRBV7-2,.,many,CASSLASEGNQPQHF,TGTGCCAGCAGCTTAGCGTCCGAGGGCAATCAGCCCCAGCATTTT
TRBJ2-7,TRBV6-1,.,few,CASTNPPGGLYEQYF,TGTGCCAGTACGAACCCCCCCGGCGGGCTCTACGAGCAGTACTTC
TRBJ2-1,TRBV6-1,.,many,CASRLGLPNEQFF,TGTGCCAGCAGATTGGGACTGCCCAATGAGCAGTTCTTC
TRBJ2-1,TRBV2,.,few,CASSEGPSYNEQFF,TGTGCCAGCAGTGAAGGGCCGAGCTACAATGAGCAGTTCTTC
TRBJ1-5,TRBV6-1,TRBD1,few,CASSRPQGENNQPQHF,TGTGCCAGCAGTCGCCCACAGGGGGAGAACAATCAGCCCCAGCATTTT
TRBJ2-5,TRBV29-1,TRBD1,many,CSVRDRGRGETQYF,TGCAGCGTTCGGGACAGGGGGCGTGGAGAGACCCAGTACTTC
TRBJ1-5,TRBV28,.,many,CASSRPAVGQPQHF,TGTGCCAGCAGTCGACCTGCCGTCGGGCAGCCCCAGCATTTT
TRBJ2-5,TRBV6-1,TRBD1,many,CASSNRDRQETQYF,TGTGCCAGCAGTAACCGGGACAGGCAAGAGACCCAGTACTTC
TRBJ1-2,TRBV20-1,.,many,CSAREDYGYTF,TGCAGTGCTAGAGAAGACTATGGCTACACCTTC
TRBJ2-2,TRBV12-3/TRBV12-4,.,.,CASTPRTKNTGELFF,TGTGCCAGCACCCCCCGGACAAAGAACACCGGGGAGCTGTTTTTT
TRBJ1-5,TRBV20-1,TRBD1,few,CSANPGTGYNQPQHF,TGCAGTGCAAACCCCGGGACAGGCTACAATCAGCCCCAGCATTTT
TRBJ2-5,TRBV3-1,.,.,CASSQVSAGLHETQYF,TGTGCCAGCAGCCAAGTGTCTGCGGGGCTGCATGAGACCCAGTACTTC
TRBJ2-7,TRBV20-1,.,many,CSARWDASSYEQYF,TGCAGTGCCAGATGGGACGCCAGCTCCTACGAGCAGTACTTC
TRBJ1-5,TRBV7-9,TRBD1,.,CASSSTGDQPQHF,TGTGCCAGCAGCTCGACAGGGGACCAGCCCCAGCATTTT
TRBJ2-4,TRBV12-3/TRBV12-4,TRBD2,many,CASTTSAKNIQYF,TGTGCCAGCACCACTAGCGCAAAAAACATTCAGTACTTC
TRBJ2-2,TRBV7-2,.,many,CASTSKGLGNTGELFF,TGTGCCAGCACCTCTAAGGGGCTCGGAAACACCGGGGAGCTGTTTTTT
TRBJ2-3,TRBV12-3/TRBV12-4,TRBD2,few,CASSRNELASSADTQYF,TGTGCCAGCAGCCGAAACGAACTAGCGTCGTCGGCAGATACGCAGTATTTT
TRBJ1-5,TRBV12-3/TRBV12-4,.,many,CASSFKVNNQPQHF,TGTGCCAGCAGCTTTAAAGTCAACAATCAGCCCCAGCATTTT
TRBJ2-7,TRBV10-3,TRBD1,few,CAISPGTGNPYEQYF,TGTGCCATCAGCCCCGGGACAGGGAATCCCTACGAGCAGTACTTC
TRBJ2-5,TRBV7-9,TRBD2,few,CASSLAYGTSGQETQYF,TGTGCCAGCAGCTTAGCCTACGGGACTAGCGGCCAAGAGACCCAGTACTTC
TRBJ2-2,TRBV15,TRBD1,.,CATQTTGVGTGELFF,TGTGCCACTCAAACTACAGGGGTAGGCACCGGGGAGCTGTTTTTT
TRBJ2-7,TRBV10-2,.,few,CATLGPGAYEQYF,TGCGCCACCTTAGGACCAGGGGCCTACGAGCAGTACTTC
TRBJ2-5,TRBV29-1,TRBD2,many,CSVESLAGGKQETQYF,TGCAGCGTTGAATCACTAGCGGGAGGAAAACAAGAGACCCAGTACTTC
TRBJ2-7,TRBV5-1,.,few,CASRYSDGRSYEQYF,TGCGCCAGCCGCTACTCGGACGGCAGGTCTTACGAGCAGTACTTC
TRBJ1-5,TRBV28,.,.,CASSPRQNWSNQPQHF,TGTGCCAGCAGCCCTAGACAGAATTGGAGCAATCAGCCCCAGCATTTT
TRBJ1-1,TRBV12-3/TRBV12-4,TRBD1,.,CASRPRQGGTEAFF,TGTGCCAGCAGACCCCGACAGGGGGGCACTGAAGCTTTCTTT
TRBJ2-7,TRBV11-2,.,.,CASSFSGFSSYEQYF,TGTGCCAGCAGCTTCAGCGGGTTTAGCTCCTACGAGCAGTACTTC